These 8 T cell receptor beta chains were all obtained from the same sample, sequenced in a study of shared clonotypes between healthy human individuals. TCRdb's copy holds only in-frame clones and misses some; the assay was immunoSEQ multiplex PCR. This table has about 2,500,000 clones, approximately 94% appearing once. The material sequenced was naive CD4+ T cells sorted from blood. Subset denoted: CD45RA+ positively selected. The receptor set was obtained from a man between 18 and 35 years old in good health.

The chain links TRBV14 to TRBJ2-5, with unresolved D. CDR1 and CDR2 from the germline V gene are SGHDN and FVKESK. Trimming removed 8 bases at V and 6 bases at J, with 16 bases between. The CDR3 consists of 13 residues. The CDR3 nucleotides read TGTGCCAGCGGCAAGGGCGGTAGCAAGACCCAGTACTTC. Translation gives CASGKGGSKTQYF.

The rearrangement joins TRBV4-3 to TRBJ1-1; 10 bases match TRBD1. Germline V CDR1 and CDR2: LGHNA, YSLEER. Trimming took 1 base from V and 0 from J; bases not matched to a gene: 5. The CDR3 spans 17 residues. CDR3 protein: CASSQGPGQGMNTEAFF. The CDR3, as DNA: TGCGCCAGCAGCCAAGGACCGGGACAGGGGATGAACACTGAAGCTTTCTTT.

CDR3 sequence: CASSLGRGAYQETQYF. CDR3 bases: TGCGCCAGCAGCTTAGGGCGGGGGGCTTACCAAGAGACCCAGTACTTC. The rearrangement links TRBV5-1 to TRBJ2-5; 8 bases match TRBD2. The CDR3 is made up of 16 amino acids. Germline V gene lookup returns CDR1 SGHRS and CDR2 YFSETQ. J lost 0 bases, V lost 2 bases, and 6 bases had no gene match.

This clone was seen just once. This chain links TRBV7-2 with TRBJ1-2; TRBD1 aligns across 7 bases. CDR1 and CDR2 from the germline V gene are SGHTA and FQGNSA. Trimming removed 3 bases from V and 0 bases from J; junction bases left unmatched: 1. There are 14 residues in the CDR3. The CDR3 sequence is CASSFDRANYGYTF. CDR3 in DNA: TGTGCCAGCAGCTTCGACAGGGCTAACTATGGCTACACCTTC.

CDR3 residues: CASSVMGYTEAFF. Here the CDR3 DNA reads TGTGCCAGCAGCGTAATGGGGTACACTGAAGCTTTCTTT. The chain links TRBV11-2 to TRBJ1-1; D is ambiguous. CDR1 is SGHAT and CDR2 is FQNNGV in the germline V gene. V was clipped by 5 bases and J by 3 bases, with 10 bases between them. This CDR3 has 13 amino acids.

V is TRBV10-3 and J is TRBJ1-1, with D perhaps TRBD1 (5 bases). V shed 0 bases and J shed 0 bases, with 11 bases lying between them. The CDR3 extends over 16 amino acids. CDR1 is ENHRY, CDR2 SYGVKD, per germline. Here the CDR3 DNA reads TGTGCCATCAGTGAGTCGTTTCCAGGGATGAACACTGAAGCTTTCTTT. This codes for CAISESFPGMNTEAFF.

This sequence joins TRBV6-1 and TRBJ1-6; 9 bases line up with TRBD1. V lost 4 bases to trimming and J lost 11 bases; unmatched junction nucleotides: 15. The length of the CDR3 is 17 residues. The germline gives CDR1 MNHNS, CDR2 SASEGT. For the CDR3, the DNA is TGTGCCAGCAGTGCCCTACAGGGGGCGGTGTCGAAGGCACCCCTCCACTTT. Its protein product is CASSALQGAVSKAPLHF.

The CDR3 region has the DNA TGTGCCAGCAGCGAAAGCCCGACAGGGAATGAGCAGTTCTTC. Translation: CASSESPTGNEQFF. V is TRBV9 and J is TRBJ2-1; 7 bases fit TRBD1. CDR1 is SGDLS and CDR2 is YYNGEE in the germline V gene. V shed 3 bases and J 7 bases; nucleotides not matched to a gene: 7. This CDR3 has 14 residues.